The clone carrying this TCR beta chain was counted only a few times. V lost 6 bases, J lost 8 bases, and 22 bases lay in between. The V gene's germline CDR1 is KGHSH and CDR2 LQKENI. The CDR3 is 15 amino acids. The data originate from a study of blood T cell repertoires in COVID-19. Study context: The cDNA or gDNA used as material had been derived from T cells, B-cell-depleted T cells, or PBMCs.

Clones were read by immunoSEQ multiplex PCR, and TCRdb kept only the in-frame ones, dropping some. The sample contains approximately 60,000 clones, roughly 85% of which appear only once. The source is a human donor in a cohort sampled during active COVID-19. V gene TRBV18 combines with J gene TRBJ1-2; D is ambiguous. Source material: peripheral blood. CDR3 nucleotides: TGTGCCAGCTCGCCATCCCAGGAGGACCGCCACGGCTACACCTTC. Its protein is CASSPSQEDRHGYTF.